This TCR beta chain was captured by sequencing in a study of T cells after yellow fever vaccination. As to this clonotype: Its specificity is not known.

Each CDR3 protein gets one entry after TCRdb re-called the 5' RACE reads with MiXCR. The table includes nearly 350,000 distinct CDR3 sequences, around 8.1% detected once. Overall study results and limits: Among primary-vaccination clones, most reappeared after the booster, at 95% to 96% for CD4 and approximately 90% for CD8. The secondary response showed a weaker magnitude and a faster peak, day 5 versus 15.

The receptor was derived from a man aged 18 to 29 who received the YFV17D yellow fever vaccine. This specimen was PBMCs, taken roughly 46 days after the first yellow fever vaccination.

The CDR3, as DNA: TGTGCCAGCAGCCTTGACAGCCGGGCCGCTTTCTTT. This codes for CASSLDSRAAFF. This chain uses TRBV7-9 with TRBJ1-1; TRBD1 might be the D (5 bases). CDR1 is SEHNR and CDR2 is FQNEAQ in the germline V gene (reference sequence). The CDR3 runs 12 residues. V gave up 5 bases and J gave up 11 bases, with 15 bases separating them.